The 15 T cell receptor beta chains below were found in one sample sequenced in a study of blood T cell repertoires in COVID-19 (TCRdb year 2020). The receptor library was made with the immunoSEQ multiplex PCR assay. The source is immuneACCESS, and TCRdb retained only in-frame sequences with V and J called. Part of the clones is not carried over; for the studies checked, unresolved V genes explain less than half of this, and the remainder is unexplained. The sample table records about 170,000 clones; 80% to 90% of these occur just once. Of the sample, about 16% is held by the ten largest clones. Sequenced sample: PBMCs or T cells enriched from blood (not recorded which). The receptors here all came from a man aged 45 to 65 who had recovered from COVID-19.

The chain has TRBV30 and TRBJ1-2; weak D call: TRBD1 (6 bases). Germline assignment: CDR1 GTSNPN and CDR2 SVGIG (reference sequence). The CDR3 runs 13 residues. Deletions cut 0 bases from V and 4 bases from J, with 9 bases between. This CDR3 reads CAWSVQGSYGYTF. CDR3 nucleotides: TGTGCCTGGAGTGTGCAGGGGAGCTATGGCTACACCTTC. Full variable domain (outside the CDR3, taken from reference TRBV30 and TRBJ1-2): SQTIHQWPATLVQPVGSPLSLECTVEGTSNPNLYWYRQAAGRGLQLLFYSVGIGQISSEVPQNLSASRPQDRQFILSSKKLLLSDSGFYLCAWSVQGSYGYTFGSGTRLTVV.

The rearrangement links TRBV27 to TRBJ2-5; weak D call: TRBD2 (5 bases). CDR1 and CDR2 (germline): MNHEY, SMNVEV (reference sequence). The CDR3 contains 14 residues. V was pared by 5 bases and J by 5 bases, with 15 bases between. For the CDR3, the DNA is TGTGCCAGCAGTCATCAGACTACCGGTGAGACCCAGTACTTC. This sequence encodes CASSHQTTGETQYF.

This sequence joins TRBV10-2 and TRBJ1-5, with a weak D call TRBD1 (6 bases). CDR3 length: 15 residues. Per the germline V gene, CDR1 is WSHSY and CDR2 is SAAADI. Trimming took 0 bases from V and 2 from J, leaving 8 bases between them. The CDR3 DNA sequence: TGCGCCAGCAGTGAGTCGGGGGGGCGCAATCAGCCCCAGCATTTT. Its protein is CASSESGGRNQPQHF.

This sequence joins TRBV19 and TRBJ2-6; TRBD1 aligns across 8 bases. This CDR3 is 18 amino acids long. Germline-derived CDR1 and CDR2 are LNHDA and SQIVND (reference sequence). The junction had 10 bases not matched to a gene; V was cut back by 3 bases and J by 3 bases. CDR3 region: CASSIIFSGGRGANVLTF. The CDR3 coding sequence is TGTGCCAGTAGTATTATTTTCTCAGGGGGCCGTGGGGCCAACGTCCTGACTTTC.

The V and J genes are TRBV6-6 and TRBJ1-1; TRBD1 agrees at 8 bases. CDR1 is MNHNY and CDR2 is SVGAGI in the germline V gene (reference sequence). The CDR3 runs 18 residues. V lost 6 bases and J lost 4; bases outside the gene matches: 19. The CDR3, as DNA: TGTGCCAGCAGCCGAGAGGTGGCCAGGGGGCGAGGGGGCACTGAAGCTTTCTTT. It translates to CASSREVARGRGGTEAFF.

The chain's CDR3 is CSAPGRYEQYF. CDR3 in DNA: TGCAGTGCTCCGGGGAGGTACGAGCAGTACTTC. This rearrangement joins TRBV20-1 to TRBJ2-7; weak D call: TRBD2 (6 bases). Between the trimmed V and J ends, which lost 5 bases and 4 bases, there was a span of 9 bases. Germline V lookup: CDR1 DFQATT, CDR2 SNEGSKA (reference sequence). The length of the CDR3 is 11 residues.

The rearrangement joins TRBV6-2 or TRBV6-3 to TRBJ2-7; D is undetermined. Germline loops: CDR1 MNHEY, CDR2 SVGEGT. The V gene lost 5 bases and the J gene lost 0 bases, with 14 bases spanning the gap. The CDR3 runs 15 residues. DNA of the CDR3: TGTGCCAGCAGTCGGTCCGAGGAGAGCTCCTACGAGCAGTACTTC. Its translation is CASSRSEESSYEQYF.

This clone was detected only once. Additional DNA sequences in this sample encode the identical CDR3. V is TRBV19 and J is TRBJ1-1; D might be TRBD1 (6 bases). This CDR3 comprises 14 residues. Between the trimmed V and J ends, which lost 4 bases and 1 base, there was a span of 10 bases. Germline CDR1 LNHDA, CDR2 SQIVND (reference sequence). Here the CDR3 reads CASSTRTANTEAFF. The CDR3 DNA sequence: TGTGCCAGTAGTACCCGGACAGCGAACACTGAAGCTTTCTTT.

The chain uses TRBV7-2 and TRBJ1-2; D is undetermined. This CDR3 spans 15 amino acids. Germline loops: CDR1 SGHTA, CDR2 FQGNSA. Trimming took off 0 bases at V and 4 bases at J, with 12 bases between the two ends. The DNA for the CDR3 is TGTGCCAGCAGCTTAGCCCCAGAGGGTGGCTATGGCTACACCTTC. Translation: CASSLAPEGGYGYTF.

This clone occurred a few times. This sequence joins TRBV5-1 and TRBJ2-2, with D possibly being TRBD2 (5 bases). Germline CDR1 reads SGHRS; CDR2 reads YFSETQ. The CDR3 runs to 16 residues. The germline V and J ends were trimmed by 6 bases and 0 bases, with 15 bases remaining between them. The CDR3 is CASINNPGSNTGELFF. In nucleotides, the CDR3 is TGCGCCAGCATTAACAACCCGGGATCGAACACCGGGGAGCTGTTTTTT.

The table lists this clone with a few counts. The rearrangement uses TRBV19 and TRBJ2-1, with 8 positions matching TRBD2. The CDR3 length is 18 residues. The germline gives CDR1 LNHDA, CDR2 SQIVND (reference sequence). The ends lost 7 bases at V and 5 bases at J; junction bases unmatched: 19. The CDR3 here is CASNTRLRGGGIHNEQFF. The DNA of the CDR3 is TGTGCCAGTAATACGCGATTACGAGGCGGGGGGATTCACAATGAGCAGTTCTTC.

J is TRBJ1-4 and V is TRBV4-1, with D tentatively TRBD1 (5 bases). This CDR3 region has 15 residues. V lost 2 bases to trimming and J lost 4 bases, with 11 bases between them. Germline assignment: CDR1 MGHRA and CDR2 YSYEKL. The CDR3 nucleotides read TGCGCCAGCAGCCAACCCGGGGGAGGTAATGAAAAACTGTTTTTT. This translates into CASSQPGGGNEKLFF.

V is TRBV6-1 and J is TRBJ2-1; TRBD2 aligns across 7 bases. The germline V gene has CDR1 MNHNS and CDR2 SASEGT. The CDR3 spans 15 residues. V lost 6 bases, J lost 8 bases, and 13 bases stayed unmatched. CDR3 bases: TGTGCCAGCAGGCGAGGACTAGGCCGAGAGTATGAGCAGTTCTTC. It specifies CASRRGLGREYEQFF.

The chain recombines TRBV11-2 with TRBJ2-1; a weak D match, TRBD1 (5 bases). V was cut by 1 base and J by 8 bases, with 6 bases left in between. The V gene's germline CDR1 is SGHAT and CDR2 FQNNGV. The CDR3 is 12 residues long. For the CDR3, the DNA is TGTGCCAGCAGCTTAGGGGGCGATGAGCAGTTCTTC. This sequence encodes CASSLGGDEQFF.

The chain couples TRBV7-9 to TRBJ2-7; TRBD1 matches 11 bases. In germline, CDR1 is SEHNR, CDR2 FQNEAQ (reference sequence). The CDR3 extends over 14 amino acids. V lost 1 base, J lost 6 bases, and 2 bases stayed unmatched. The CDR3 nucleotides read TGTGCCAGCAGCTTAGGGGGACAGGGGGGCGAGCAGTACTTC. Translation gives CASSLGGQGGEQYF. Together with reference TRBV7-9 and TRBJ2-7, the CDR3 gives the full variable domain: DTGVSQNPRHKITKRGQNVTFRCDPISEHNRLYWYRQTLGQGPEFLTYFQNEAQLEKSRLLSDRFSAERPKGSFSTLEIQRTEQGDSAMYLCASSLGGQGGEQYFGPGTRLTVT.